The subject of this entry is one T cell receptor beta chain. Its cognate antigen has yet to be identified. There are no base qualities to consult, and no much larger clone falls within one base. Taken from the germline V gene, the CDR1 and CDR2 loops are SGHDN and FVKESK. The junction shows trimming of 4 bases on V and 3 bases on J, plus 19 bases between the germline ends. From the cysteine up to the phenylalanine, the CDR3 has a length of 16 residues. The only DNA kept is the CDR3, 48 bases in frame from the first base. The 80 to 95 tumor samples underwent high-throughput TCR profiling using ImmunoSEQ. In the paper's pipeline: The repertoire diversity metrics included richness (unique productive sequences), clonality, evenness and relatedness, and the Bhattacharyya coefficient was used to measure similarity between samples. A sensitivity analysis excluded TCRs with fewer than two reads and gave consistent conclusions. The clones in this table, taken by TCRdb from immuneACCESS, are in-frame only. Not every clone is retained; where verified, under half of the shortfall comes from an unresolved V gene, and the cause of the rest is unknown. That table supplies the V and J calls and clone size; D and trimming were determined from the DNA. Here the sample has a few thousand clones; 70% to 80% occur a single time. Of the sample, less than 7.5% falls within the top ten clones.

The data belong to a study of high-grade serous ovarian cancer treatment subgroups (dated by TCRdb to about 2021). About the investigation overall: On average, each sample produced roughly 15,000 sequencing reads and some 7,000 unique TCR beta rearrangements. The cohort comprised about 30 patients: about ten with no residual disease after primary surgery (R0), about ten excellent NACT responders, and about ten poor NACT responders. Under a laparoscopic triage algorithm, patients with high-grade serous ovarian cancer were grouped by complete gross resection or by neoadjuvant chemotherapy response, and the study profiled the TCR beta repertoires of these patients. One primary tumor sample and two metastatic tumor samples were collected from each patient, for a total of around 90 samples. General findings and caveats noted by the study authors: Repertoire similarity between tumors of the same patient ranged about 0.11 to 0.79, whereas almost no similarity was seen between different patients. TCR clonal relatedness correlated positively with neoantigen level and, by trend, with copy number variation and mutation load from whole-genome sequencing. Because bulk tumor TCR sequencing provided no spatial information, insight into HGSC tumor complexity and diversity was limited. TCR repertoire analyses were focused on CDR3, and CDR1 and CDR2 were not analyzed.

The tumor samples were collected prior to definitive surgery or chemotherapy. Genomic DNA was extracted by the MD Anderson Biospecimen Extraction Resource, and TCR sequencing was done by the MD Anderson Cancer Genomics Laboratory. Recombination joined TRBV14 with TRBJ2-7; TRBD1 might be the D gene, on 6 matching bases. The sequence derives from a human donor with high-grade serous ovarian cancer. The material sequenced was tumor tissue. The CDR3 has the sequence CASSPGDWTVYYEQYF. The DNA is TGTGCCAGCAGCCCGGGTGATTGGACAGTGTACTACGAGCAGTACTTC.